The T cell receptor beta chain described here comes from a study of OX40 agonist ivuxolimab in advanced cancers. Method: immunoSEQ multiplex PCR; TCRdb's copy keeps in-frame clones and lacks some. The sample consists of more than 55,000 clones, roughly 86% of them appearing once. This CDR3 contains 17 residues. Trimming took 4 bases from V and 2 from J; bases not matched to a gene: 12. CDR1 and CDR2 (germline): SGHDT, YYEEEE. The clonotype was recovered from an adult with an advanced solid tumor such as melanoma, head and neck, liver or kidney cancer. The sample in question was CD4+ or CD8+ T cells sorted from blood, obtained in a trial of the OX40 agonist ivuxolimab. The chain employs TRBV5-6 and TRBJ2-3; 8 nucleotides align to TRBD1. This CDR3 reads CASSPQTGTGLTDTQYF. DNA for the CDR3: TGTGCCAGCAGCCCTCAAACCGGGACAGGCCTCACAGATACGCAGTATTTT.